The 17 T cell receptor beta chains listed next were all sequenced from one sample in a study of CD8+CD57+ T cells in acquired aplastic anemia. The sequenced patients had an expansion of CD8+CD57+ cells seen by flow cytometry. Using genomic DNA as the template, TCR beta VDJ and CDR3 profiling was carried out. TCRdb recomputed calls from the reads with MiXCR, one row per CDR3 protein. The sample includes around 150,000 distinct CDR3 sequences, 71% seen only once; the top ten take under 60%. The specimen was sorted CD4+, CD8+, or CD8+CD57+ T cells (not recorded which) from PBMCs. These receptors were obtained from a human donor with aplastic anemia.

The V and J genes are TRBV20-1 and TRBJ1-3; 11 bases map to TRBD1. The CDR3 runs 14 residues. CDR1 is DFQATT and CDR2 is SNEGSKA in the germline V gene (reference sequence). J lost 4 bases, V lost 4 bases, and 3 bases had no gene match. CDR3 DNA sequence: TGCAGTGCTACCCGGACAGGGGGCGGAAACACCATATATTTT. Translating it yields CSATRTGGGNTIYF.

There are many counts of this clonotype. This chain connects TRBV12-3 or TRBV12-4 to TRBJ1-1, with a tentative D call TRBD1 (5 bases). V dropped 6 bases and J dropped 3 bases, with 20 bases sitting between them. The CDR3 has 16 amino acids. CDR3 protein: CASSLPRVVGDTEAFF. CDR3 nucleotides: TGTGCCAGCAGCCTTCCGAGGGTAGTGGGGGACACTGAAGCTTTCTTT.

The chain recombines TRBV29-1 with TRBJ1-2, with D possibly matching TRBD1 (6 bases). The CDR3 consists of 14 residues. V lost 5 bases, J lost 5 bases, and 18 bases lay in between. Germline V gene lookup returns CDR1 SQVTM and CDR2 ANQGSEA. CDR3 DNA: TGCAGCGTTTCCGGGACGCTAAGGGGGTATGGCTACACCTTC. This encodes CSVSGTLRGYGYTF.

This clonotype was observed many times. CDR3 nucleotide sequence: TGTGCCAGCTCTGCGGGAGGGACTGAAGCTTTCTTT. This translates into CASSAGGTEAFF. The chain combines TRBV6-5 with TRBJ1-1; unclear D gene. V dropped 8 bases and J dropped 5 bases, with 12 bases sitting between them. This CDR3 is 12 amino acids long. CDR1 is MNHEY, CDR2 SVGAGI, per germline.

This clonotype has more than one count but fewer than ten. The chain links TRBV20-1 to TRBJ2-5; no firm D call. Germline CDR1 DFQATT, CDR2 SNEGSKA (reference sequence). The ends were cut back, 3 bases at V and 2 bases at J, with 10 bases in the middle. The CDR3 covers 13 residues. For the CDR3, the DNA is TGCAGTGCTAGGCTGGTGAATCAAGAGACCCAGTACTTC. Translation: CSARLVNQETQYF.

The rearrangement joins TRBV20-1 to TRBJ2-7; 11 bases fit TRBD1. The CDR3 covers 13 residues. J was trimmed by 7 bases and V by 5 bases; bases with no gene match: 7. Germline lookup yields CDR1 DFQATT and CDR2 SNEGSKA (reference sequence). This CDR3 reads CSAFRDRGWEQYF. For the CDR3, the DNA is TGCAGTGCTTTCCGGGACAGGGGGTGGGAGCAGTACTTC.

This clonotype was seen at least ten times. The chain links TRBV6-4 to TRBJ1-5; 8 bases are shared with TRBD1. CDR1 is MRHNA, CDR2 SNTAGT, per germline. The CDR3 totals 15 residues. The V and J ends lost 8 bases and 4 bases, in that order; junction bases with no gene match: 10. The CDR3 region has the DNA TGTGCCAGCGCGGAAGGGACAGGCGGGAATCAGCCCCAGCATTTT. This codes for CASAEGTGGNQPQHF.

The gene calls are TRBV20-1 and TRBJ2-7, with 8 nucleotides matching TRBD1. The CDR3 covers 13 residues. Germline CDR1 DFQATT, CDR2 SNEGSKA (reference sequence). The ends lost 6 bases at V and 3 bases at J; junction bases unmatched: 7. CDR3 sequence: CSAEDRGDYEQYF. In DNA, the CDR3 is TGCAGTGCAGAAGACAGGGGTGACTACGAGCAGTACTTC.

This chain joins TRBV7-2 and TRBJ1-1; no firm D call. This CDR3 is 15 amino acids long. The germline V gene has CDR1 SGHTA and CDR2 FQGNSA. The V end lost 4 bases, the J end lost 1 base, and 13 bases lay between the germline ends. The CDR3 loop is CASSSASVRNTEAFF. For the CDR3, the DNA is TGTGCCAGCAGCTCGGCATCTGTACGGAACACTGAAGCTTTCTTT.

The chain joins TRBV5-8 to TRBJ2-3; D is ambiguous. Trimming left V 5 bases short and J 2 bases short, with 15 bases between. The CDR3 has 15 residues. Germline V gives CDR1 SGHTS, CDR2 YDEGEE. CDR3 sequence (DNA): TGTGCCAGCAGTGACGGCCGACTCTCCACAGATACGCAGTATTTT. It encodes CASSDGRLSTDTQYF.

This rearrangement joins TRBV7-8 to TRBJ1-1; D perhaps matches TRBD1 (6 bases). Per germline, CDR1 SGHVS and CDR2 FQNEAQ. V lost 6 bases to trimming and J lost 3 bases, with 14 bases between them. This CDR3 has 14 residues. CDR3 sequence reads: CASSASQGHTEAFF. Here the CDR3 DNA reads TGTGCCAGCAGTGCTAGCCAGGGGCACACTGAAGCTTTCTTT.

This sequence joins TRBV15 and TRBJ2-7; D unclear. V lost 1 base, J lost 5 bases, and 9 bases lay in between. CDR1 LNHNV and CDR2 YYDKDF come from the germline V gene (reference sequence). The CDR3 spans 13 residues. CDR3 DNA sequence: TGTGCCACCAGCAGAGCCCCCTTGGACGAGCAGTACTTC. It translates to CATSRAPLDEQYF.

V and J are TRBV20-1 and TRBJ1-5; TRBD1 might be the D (5 bases). This CDR3 is 14 amino acids long. Trimming cost V 0 bases and J 7 bases, with 13 bases left between them. Germline lookup yields CDR1 DFQATT and CDR2 SNEGSKA (reference sequence). CDR3 sequence: CSARDRGEAQPQHF. CDR3 DNA: TGCAGTGCTAGAGATCGGGGGGAGGCGCAGCCCCAGCATTTT.

This clonotype was seen more than once but under ten times. The gene calls are TRBV20-1 and TRBJ2-5, with TRBD2 identical over 7 bases. With 0 bases clipped from V and 0 bases from J, the junction kept 4 bases outside the gene matches. The V gene's germline CDR1 is DFQATT and CDR2 SNEGSKA (reference sequence). The CDR3 has 15 residues. The CDR3 DNA follows: TGCAGTGCTAGAGAGACCAGCGGGGACCAAGAGACCCAGTACTTC. Protein sequence: CSARETSGDQETQYF.

This clonotype was seen more than once but under ten times. The chain is built from TRBV7-3 and TRBJ2-7; tentatively, D is TRBD1 or TRBD2 (5 bases each). The CDR3 has 13 residues. V was shortened by 4 bases and J by 5 bases, with 12 bases between the two germline ends. Germline loops: CDR1 SGHTA, CDR2 FQGTGA. The CDR3 DNA reads as TGTGCCAGCAGCTCAGGGACCGTCCACGAGCAGTACTTC. Protein product: CASSSGTVHEQYF.

This chain links TRBV2 with TRBJ1-1; D possibly corresponds to TRBD1 (5 bases). Per the germline V gene, CDR1 is SNHLY and CDR2 is FYNNEI. This CDR3 spans 13 amino acids. V was pared by 1 base and J by 4 bases, with 7 bases between. The DNA for the CDR3 is TGTGCCAGCAGTGAAGGGACATCCACTGAAGCTTTCTTT. This encodes CASSEGTSTEAFF.

The chain is built from TRBV7-2 and TRBJ1-3; D call uncertain. The germline V gene encodes CDR1 SGHTA and CDR2 FQGNSA. This CDR3 contains 15 residues. V was clipped by 4 bases and J by 4 bases, with 14 bases between them. For the CDR3, the DNA is TGTGCCAGCAGCTCAACCCACCGGCCCGGAAACACCATATATTTT. Translated, it gives CASSSTHRPGNTIYF.